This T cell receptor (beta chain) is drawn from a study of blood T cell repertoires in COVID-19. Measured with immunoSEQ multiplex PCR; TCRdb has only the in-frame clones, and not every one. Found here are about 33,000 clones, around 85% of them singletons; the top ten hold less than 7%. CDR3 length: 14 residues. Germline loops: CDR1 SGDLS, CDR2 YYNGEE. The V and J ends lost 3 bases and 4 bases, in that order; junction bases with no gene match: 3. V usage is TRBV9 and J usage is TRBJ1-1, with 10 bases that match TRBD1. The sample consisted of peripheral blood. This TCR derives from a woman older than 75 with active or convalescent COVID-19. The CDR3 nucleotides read TGTGCCAGCAGCGCCCGGGACAGGGGCACTGAAGCTTTCTTT. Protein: CASSARDRGTEAFF.